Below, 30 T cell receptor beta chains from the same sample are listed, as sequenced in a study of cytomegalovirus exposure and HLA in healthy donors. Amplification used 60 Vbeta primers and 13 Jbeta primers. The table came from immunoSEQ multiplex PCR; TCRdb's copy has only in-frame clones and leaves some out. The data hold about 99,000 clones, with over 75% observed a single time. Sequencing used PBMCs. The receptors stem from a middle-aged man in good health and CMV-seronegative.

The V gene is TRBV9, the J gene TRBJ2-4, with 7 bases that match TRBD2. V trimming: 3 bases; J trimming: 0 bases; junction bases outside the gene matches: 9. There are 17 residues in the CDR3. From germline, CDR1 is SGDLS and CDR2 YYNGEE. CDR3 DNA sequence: TGTGCCAGCAGCGGACCTCCGGGGAGGGGAGCCAAAAACATTCAGTACTTC. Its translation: CASSGPPGRGAKNIQYF.

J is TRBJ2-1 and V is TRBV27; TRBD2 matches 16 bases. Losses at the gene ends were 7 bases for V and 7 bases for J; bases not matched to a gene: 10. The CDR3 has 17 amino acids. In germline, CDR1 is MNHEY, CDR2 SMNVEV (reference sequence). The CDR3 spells CASTPGTSGRASNEQFF. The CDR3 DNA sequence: TGTGCCAGCACTCCCGGGACTAGCGGGAGGGCCAGTAATGAGCAGTTCTTC.

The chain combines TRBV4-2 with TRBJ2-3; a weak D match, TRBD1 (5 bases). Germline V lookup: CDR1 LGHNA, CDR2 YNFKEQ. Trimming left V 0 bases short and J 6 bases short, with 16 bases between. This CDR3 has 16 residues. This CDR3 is CASSQDRGQGSDTQYF. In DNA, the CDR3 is TGTGCCAGCAGCCAAGATCGCGGCCAGGGAAGCGATACGCAGTATTTT.

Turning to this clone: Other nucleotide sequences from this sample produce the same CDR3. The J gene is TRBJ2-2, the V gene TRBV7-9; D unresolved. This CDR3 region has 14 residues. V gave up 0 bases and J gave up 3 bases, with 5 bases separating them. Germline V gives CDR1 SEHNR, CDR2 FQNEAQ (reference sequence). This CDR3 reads CASSLATDTGELFF. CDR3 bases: TGTGCCAGCAGCTTAGCAACTGACACCGGGGAGCTGTTTTTT.

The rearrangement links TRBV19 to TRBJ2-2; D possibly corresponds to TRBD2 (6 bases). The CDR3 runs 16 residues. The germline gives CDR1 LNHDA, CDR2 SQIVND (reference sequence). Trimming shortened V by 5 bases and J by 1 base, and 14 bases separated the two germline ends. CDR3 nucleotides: TGTGCCAGTAGTCCCCGAGGGACTTGGAACACCGGGGAGCTGTTTTTT. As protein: CASSPRGTWNTGELFF.

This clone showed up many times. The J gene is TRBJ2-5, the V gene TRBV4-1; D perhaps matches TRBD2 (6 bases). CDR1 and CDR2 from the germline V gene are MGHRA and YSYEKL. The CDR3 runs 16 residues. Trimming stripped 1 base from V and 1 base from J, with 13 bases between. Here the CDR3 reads CASSQGGERPQETQYF. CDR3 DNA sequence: TGCGCCAGCAGCCAAGGGGGGGAGCGACCCCAAGAGACCCAGTACTTC.

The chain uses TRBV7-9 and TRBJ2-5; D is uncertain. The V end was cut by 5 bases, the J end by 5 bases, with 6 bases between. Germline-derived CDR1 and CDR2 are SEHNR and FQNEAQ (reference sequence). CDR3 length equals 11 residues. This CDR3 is CASSTRETQYF. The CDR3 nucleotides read TGTGCCAGCAGCACTCGGGAGACCCAGTACTTC. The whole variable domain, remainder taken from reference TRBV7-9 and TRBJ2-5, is DTGVSQNPRHKITKRGQNVTFRCDPISEHNRLYWYRQTLGQGPEFLTYFQNEAQLEKSRLLSDRFSAERPKGSFSTLEIQRTEQGDSAMYLCASSTRETQYFGPGTRLLVL.

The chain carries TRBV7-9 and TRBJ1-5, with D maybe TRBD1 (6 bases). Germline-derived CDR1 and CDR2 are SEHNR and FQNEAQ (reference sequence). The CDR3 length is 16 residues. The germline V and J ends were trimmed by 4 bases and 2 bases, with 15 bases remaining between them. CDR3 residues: CASSSSGGRGNQPQHF. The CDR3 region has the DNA TGTGCCAGCAGCTCATCCGGGGGGCGCGGCAATCAGCCCCAGCATTTT.

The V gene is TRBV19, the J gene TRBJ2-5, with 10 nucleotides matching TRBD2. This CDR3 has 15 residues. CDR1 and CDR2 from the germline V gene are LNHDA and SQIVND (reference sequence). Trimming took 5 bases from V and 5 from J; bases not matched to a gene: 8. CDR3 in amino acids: CASSLSGRASETQYF. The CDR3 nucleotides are TGTGCCAGTAGTCTAAGCGGGAGGGCCTCTGAGACCCAGTACTTC.

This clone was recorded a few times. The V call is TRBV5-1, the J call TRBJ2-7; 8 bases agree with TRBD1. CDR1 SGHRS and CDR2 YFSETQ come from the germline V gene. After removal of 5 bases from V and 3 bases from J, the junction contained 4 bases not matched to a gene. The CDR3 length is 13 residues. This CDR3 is CASRTGGVYEQYF. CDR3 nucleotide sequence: TGCGCCAGCAGAACAGGGGGAGTCTACGAGCAGTACTTC.

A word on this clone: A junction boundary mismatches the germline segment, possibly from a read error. CDR3 bases: TGTGCCAGCAGCTTGGGACGCCTGGGAGGCGTCTTC. Translating it yields CASSLGRLGGVF. V is TRBV5-6 and J is TRBJ1-2; the D is unclear. The CDR3 is made up of 12 amino acids. CDR1 is SGHDT, CDR2 YYEEEE, per germline.

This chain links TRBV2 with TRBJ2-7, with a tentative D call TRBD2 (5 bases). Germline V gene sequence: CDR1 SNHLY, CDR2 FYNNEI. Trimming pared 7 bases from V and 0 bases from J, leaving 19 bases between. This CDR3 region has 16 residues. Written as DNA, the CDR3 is TGTGCCAGCATTAACATTGGGGAGCTCATCTCCTACGAGCAGTACTTC. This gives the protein CASINIGELISYEQYF.

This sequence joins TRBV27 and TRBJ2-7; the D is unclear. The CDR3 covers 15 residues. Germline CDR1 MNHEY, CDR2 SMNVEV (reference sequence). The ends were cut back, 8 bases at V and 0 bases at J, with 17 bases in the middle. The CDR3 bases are TGTGCCAGCCACCCGGTCCCGAGGAGCTCCTACGAGCAGTACTTC. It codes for CASHPVPRSSYEQYF.

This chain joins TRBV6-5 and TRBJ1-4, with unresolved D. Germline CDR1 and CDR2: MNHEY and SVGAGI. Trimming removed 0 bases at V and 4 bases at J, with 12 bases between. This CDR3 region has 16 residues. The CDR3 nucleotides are TGTGCCAGCAGTTACTCGTTTCTGGCAGTTAATGAAAAACTGTTTTTT. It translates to CASSYSFLAVNEKLFF.

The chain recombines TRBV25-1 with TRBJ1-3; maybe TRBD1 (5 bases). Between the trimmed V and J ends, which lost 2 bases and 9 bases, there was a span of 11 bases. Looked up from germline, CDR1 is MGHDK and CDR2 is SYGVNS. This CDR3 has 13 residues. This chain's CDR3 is CASSEAGQGTIYF. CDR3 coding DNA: TGTGCCAGCAGTGAAGCAGGGCAGGGCACCATATATTTT.

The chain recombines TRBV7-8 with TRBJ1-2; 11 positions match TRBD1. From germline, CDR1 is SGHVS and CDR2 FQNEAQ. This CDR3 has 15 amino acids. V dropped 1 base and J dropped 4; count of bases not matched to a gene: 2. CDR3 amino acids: CASSLGTGGGYGYTF. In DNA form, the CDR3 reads TGTGCCAGCAGCTTAGGGACAGGGGGCGGCTATGGCTACACCTTC.

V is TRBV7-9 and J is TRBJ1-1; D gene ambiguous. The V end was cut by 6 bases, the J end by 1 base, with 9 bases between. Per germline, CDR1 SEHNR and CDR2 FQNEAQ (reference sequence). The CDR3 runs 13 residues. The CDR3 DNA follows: TGTGCCAGCAGGACGACATCGAACACTGAAGCTTTCTTT. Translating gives CASRTTSNTEAFF.

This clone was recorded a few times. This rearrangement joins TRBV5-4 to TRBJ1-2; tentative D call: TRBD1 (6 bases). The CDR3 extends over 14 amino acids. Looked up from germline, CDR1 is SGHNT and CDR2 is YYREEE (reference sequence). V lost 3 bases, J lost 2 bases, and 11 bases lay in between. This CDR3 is CASSSRTDNYGYTF. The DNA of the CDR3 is TGTGCCAGCAGCTCGCGGACAGACAACTATGGCTACACCTTC.

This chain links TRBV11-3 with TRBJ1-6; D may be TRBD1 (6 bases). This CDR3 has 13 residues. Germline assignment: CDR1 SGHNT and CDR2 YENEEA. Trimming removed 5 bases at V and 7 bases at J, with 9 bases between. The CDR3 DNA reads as TGTGCCAGCAGCCTCGGACAGAATTCACCCCTCCACTTT. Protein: CASSLGQNSPLHF.

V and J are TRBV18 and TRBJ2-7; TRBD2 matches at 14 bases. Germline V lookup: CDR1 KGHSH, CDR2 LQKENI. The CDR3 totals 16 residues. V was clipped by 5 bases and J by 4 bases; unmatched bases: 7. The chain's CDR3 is CASSSTGTSGGYEQYF. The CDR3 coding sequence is TGTGCCAGCTCATCGACCGGGACTAGCGGGGGATACGAGCAGTACTTC.

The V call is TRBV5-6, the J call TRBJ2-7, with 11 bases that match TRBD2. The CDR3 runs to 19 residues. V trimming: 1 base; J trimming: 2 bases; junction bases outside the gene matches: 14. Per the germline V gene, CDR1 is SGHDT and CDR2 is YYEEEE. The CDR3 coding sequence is TGTGCCAGCAGCTTGTTCGGTCTAGCGGGGGGAAACGCTCCCTACGAGCAGTACTTC. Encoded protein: CASSLFGLAGGNAPYEQYF.

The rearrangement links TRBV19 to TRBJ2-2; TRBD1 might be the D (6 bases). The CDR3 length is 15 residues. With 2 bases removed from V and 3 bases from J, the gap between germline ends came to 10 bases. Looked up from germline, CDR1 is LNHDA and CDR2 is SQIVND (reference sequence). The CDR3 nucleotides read TGTGCCAGTAGTATAACTCAGGGGTACACCGGGGAGCTGTTTTTT. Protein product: CASSITQGYTGELFF.

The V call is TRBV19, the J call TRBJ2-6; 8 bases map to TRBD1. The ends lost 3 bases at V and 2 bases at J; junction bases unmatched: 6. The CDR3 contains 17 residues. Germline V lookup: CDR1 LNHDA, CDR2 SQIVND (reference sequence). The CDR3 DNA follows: TGTGCCAGTAGTATGTCGACAGGGGTTACTGGGGCCAACGTCCTGACTTTC. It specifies CASSMSTGVTGANVLTF.

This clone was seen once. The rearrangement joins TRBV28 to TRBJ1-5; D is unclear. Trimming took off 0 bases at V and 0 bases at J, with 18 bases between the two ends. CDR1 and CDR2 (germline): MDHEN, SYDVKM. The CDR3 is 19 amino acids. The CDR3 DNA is TGTGCCAGCAGTTTATGGGAACTTCGCCTAGTAAATAGCAATCAGCCCCAGCATTTT. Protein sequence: CASSLWELRLVNSNQPQHF. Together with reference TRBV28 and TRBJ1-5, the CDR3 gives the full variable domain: DVKVTQSSRYLVKRTGEKVFLECVQDMDHENMFWYRQDPGLGLRLIYFSYDVKMKEKGDIPEGYSVSREKKERFSLILESASTNQTSMYLCASSLWELRLVNSNQPQHFGDGTRLSIL.

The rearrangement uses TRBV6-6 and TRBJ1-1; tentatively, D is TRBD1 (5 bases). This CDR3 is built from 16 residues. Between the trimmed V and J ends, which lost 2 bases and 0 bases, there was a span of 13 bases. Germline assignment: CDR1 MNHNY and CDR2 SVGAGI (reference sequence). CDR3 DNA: TGTGCCAGCAGTTACCCCAGAACAGGAATGAACACTGAAGCTTTCTTT. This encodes CASSYPRTGMNTEAFF.

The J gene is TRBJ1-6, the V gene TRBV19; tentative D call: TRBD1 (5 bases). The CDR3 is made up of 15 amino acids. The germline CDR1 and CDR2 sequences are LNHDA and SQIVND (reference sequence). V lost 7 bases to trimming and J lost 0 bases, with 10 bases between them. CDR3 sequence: CASTETASYNSPLHF. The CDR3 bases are TGTGCCAGTACCGAGACAGCCTCCTATAATTCACCCCTCCACTTT.

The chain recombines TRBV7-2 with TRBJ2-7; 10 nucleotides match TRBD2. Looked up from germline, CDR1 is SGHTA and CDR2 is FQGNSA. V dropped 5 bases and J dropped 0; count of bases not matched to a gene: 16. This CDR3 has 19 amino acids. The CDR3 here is CASSPQPGLASRSSYEQYF. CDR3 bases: TGTGCCAGCAGCCCTCAACCGGGACTAGCGAGTCGAAGCTCCTACGAGCAGTACTTC.

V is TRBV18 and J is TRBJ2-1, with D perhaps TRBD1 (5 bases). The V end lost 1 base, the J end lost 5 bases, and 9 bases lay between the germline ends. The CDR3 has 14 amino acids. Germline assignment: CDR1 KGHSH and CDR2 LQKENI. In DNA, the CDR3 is TGTGCCAGCTCACCACTACAACAGGACAATGAGCAGTTCTTC. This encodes CASSPLQQDNEQFF.

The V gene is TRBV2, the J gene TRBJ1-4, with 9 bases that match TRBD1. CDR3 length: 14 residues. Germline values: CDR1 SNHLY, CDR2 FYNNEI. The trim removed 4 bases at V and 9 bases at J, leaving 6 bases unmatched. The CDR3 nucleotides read TGTGCCAGCAGTGGAAGGACAGGGGAGAAAAAACTGTTTTTT. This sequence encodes CASSGRTGEKKLFF.

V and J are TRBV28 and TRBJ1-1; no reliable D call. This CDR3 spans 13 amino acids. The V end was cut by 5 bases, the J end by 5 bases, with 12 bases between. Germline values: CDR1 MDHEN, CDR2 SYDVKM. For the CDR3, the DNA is TGTGCCAGCAGTCGAGGGCGACCAACTGAAGCTTTCTTT. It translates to CASSRGRPTEAFF.